Reported below is one T cell receptor (beta chain). Assay: immunoSEQ multiplex PCR; the TCRdb copy retains only in-frame clones and omits some. The data show about 190,000 clones, with approximately 90% seen just once and 12% held by the top ten. The record originates from a study of blood T cell repertoires in COVID-19. Seattle patient enrollment occurred during active infection, with longitudinal follow-up thereafter. This TCR was recovered from a woman aged 70-85 years with COVID-19, enrolled during active disease. The specimen sequenced was peripheral blood.

In DNA, the CDR3 is TGTGCCAGCAGCTCCGACAGGGACGGCAATCAGCCCCAGCATTTT. Amino acid sequence: CASSSDRDGNQPQHF. The chain combines TRBV7-9 with TRBJ1-5; 7 nucleotides align to TRBD1. The ends lost 4 bases at V and 2 bases at J; junction bases unmatched: 5. The CDR3 runs to 15 residues. Germline V gene sequence: CDR1 SEHNR, CDR2 FQNEAQ (reference sequence).